Listed below are T cell receptor beta chains from one sample, sequenced in a study of T cell repertoires in cytomegalovirus infection. Their antigens are not known. TCRdb re-called the reads with MiXCR, one entry per CDR3 protein. This table holds 400,000 to 600,000 distinct CDR3 sequences, about 44% found once. Sample: cultured PBMCs, taken from culture after CMV antigen stimulation. The origin of the receptors is a human donor in good health (CMV status not recorded). Some clones in this sample may be carry-over from other donors' samples. Both conserved end residues are part of each CDR3. A D gene is named only where the DNA matches it firmly. Size tells how often a clone was seen (once, few, many) or the class of an expanded clone, and some rows leave it out.

j_gene,d_gene,abundance,v_gene,CDR3aa,CDR3nt
TRBJ2-5,TRBD2,few,TRBV27,CASTRRGSGSGTQYF,TGTGCCAGCACTCGGAGGGGTAGCGGGAGCGGAACCCAGTACTTC
TRBJ2-7,TRBD2,.,TRBV7-2,CASSLRVAGVEQYF,TGTGCCAGCAGCTTAAGGGTAGCGGGAGTGGAGCAGTACTTC
TRBJ2-5,.,.,TRBV12-3/TRBV12-4,CASSFDLGGTQYF,TGTGCCAGCAGTTTCGATCTGGGCGGGACCCAGTACTTC
TRBJ2-1,.,many,TRBV7-2,CASSLRGGYSYNEQFF,TGTGCCAGCAGCTTAAGAGGAGGGTATAGCTACAATGAGCAGTTCTTC
TRBJ2-3,TRBD1,.,TRBV28,CASSTWTGSTDTQYF,TGTGCCAGCAGTACTTGGACAGGTTCCACAGATACGCAGTATTTT
TRBJ1-5,.,.,TRBV7-2,CASSLFGSNQPQHF,TGTGCCAGCAGCTTATTTGGGAGCAATCAGCCCCAGCATTTT
TRBJ1-2,.,.,TRBV7-8,CASSSRDPSVYGYTF,TGTGCCAGCAGCTCCCGGGACCCCTCTGTCTATGGCTACACCTTC
TRBJ2-1,TRBD2,.,TRBV20-1,CSARARTSGRTMDLYNEQFF,TGCAGTGCTAGAGCCCGGACTAGCGGGAGGACCATGGACTTATACAATGAGCAGTTCTTC
TRBJ2-5,.,.,TRBV7-6,CASSLRAYHRQETQYF,TGTGCCAGCAGCTTAAGGGCTTACCATCGCCAAGAGACCCAGTACTTC
TRBJ2-5,.,few,TRBV7-2,CASSLDAGPPTQYF,TGTGCCAGCAGCTTAGATGCGGGGCCGCCGACCCAGTACTTC
TRBJ2-3,.,once,TRBV12-3/TRBV12-4,CASKYTDTQYF,TGTGCCAGCAAATACACAGATACGCAGTATTTT
TRBJ2-5,.,.,TRBV20-1,CSAPPAGETQYF,TGCAGTGCGCCCCCAGCAGGGGAGACCCAGTACTTC
TRBJ2-2,TRBD2,few,TRBV7-6,CASSSGTSGANTGELFF,TGTGCCAGCAGCTCCGGGACTAGCGGGGCGAACACCGGGGAGCTGTTTTTT
TRBJ2-2,.,few,TRBV10-3,CAIGSGNLITGELFF,TGTGCCATTGGTTCGGGGAATTTGATCACCGGGGAGCTGTTTTTT
TRBJ2-1,TRBD1,many,TRBV7-2,CASSFTGDEQFF,TGTGCCAGCAGCTTTACAGGGGATGAGCAGTTCTTC
TRBJ1-1,.,.,TRBV19,CASSKTANTEAFF,TGTGCCAGTAGTAAGACAGCTAACACTGAAGCTTTCTTT
TRBJ1-2,.,.,TRBV6-8,CASSTPAGGNYGYTF,TGTGCCAGCAGTACTCCCGCCGGGGGCAACTATGGCTACACCTTC
TRBJ2-3,.,.,TRBV7-2,CASSSGFADTQYF,TGTGCCAGCAGCTCTGGGTTCGCCGATACGCAGTATTTT
TRBJ2-1,.,few,TRBV7-2,CASSLREGEQFF,TGTGCCAGCAGCTTGAGAGAAGGTGAGCAGTTCTTC
TRBJ2-5,.,.,TRBV10-3,CAISASETQYF,TGTGCCATCAGTGCCTCCGAGACCCAGTACTTC
TRBJ2-5,TRBD2,.,TRBV5-4,CASRTWTRKETQYF,TGTGCCAGCAGAACATGGACTAGAAAAGAGACCCAGTACTTC
TRBJ2-7,.,.,TRBV25-1,CASSESTYEQYF,TGTGCCAGCAGTGAATCCACCTACGAGCAGTACTTC
TRBJ2-7,TRBD2,.,TRBV3-1,CASSATTSGRPYEQYF,TGTGCCAGCAGCGCAACCACTAGCGGGAGACCGTACGAGCAGTACTTC
TRBJ1-2,.,.,TRBV6-2/TRBV6-3,CASSKGTDGYTF,TGTGCCAGCAGCAAGGGGACGGACGGCTACACCTTC
TRBJ2-1,.,.,TRBV20-1,CSAQDSGSYNEQFF,TGCAGTGCTCAAGACTCCGGCTCCTACAATGAGCAGTTCTTC
TRBJ2-7,TRBD2,few,TRBV11-2,CASSPRAGGSYEQYF,TGTGCCAGCAGCCCCCGGGCGGGGGGGTCCTACGAGCAGTACTTC
TRBJ2-5,TRBD2,few,TRBV2,CASSQTSSWLETQYF,TGTGCCAGCAGTCAGACTAGCAGTTGGCTGGAGACCCAGTACTTC
TRBJ1-1,.,few,TRBV7-8,CASSLSGPRVTEAFF,TGTGCCAGCAGCTTATCGGGTCCTAGGGTTACTGAAGCTTTCTTT
TRBJ2-7,.,.,TRBV7-6,CASSPLQGITYEQYF,TGTGCCAGCAGCCCCCTACAGGGTATAACCTACGAGCAGTACTTC
TRBJ2-3,.,.,TRBV19,CASKSSGSDTQYF,TGTGCCAGTAAATCAAGCGGTTCAGATACGCAGTATTTT
TRBJ2-2,.,once,TRBV24-1,CATRGQTGELFF,TGTGCCACACGAGGGCAAACCGGGGAGCTGTTTTTT
TRBJ1-3,.,.,TRBV2,CASTMLPLSLGNTIYF,TGTGCCAGCACGATGTTACCTCTCTCCCTTGGAAACACCATATATTTT